This is a list of T cell receptor beta chains from one sample in a study of blood T cell repertoires in COVID-19. TCRdb's copy holds only in-frame clones and misses some; the assay was immunoSEQ multiplex PCR. The sample yields over 250,000 clones, roughly 90% seen once. The sample taken for sequencing was peripheral blood. These receptors were collected from a woman in her fifties or sixties with acute or convalescent COVID-19. Both conserved end residues are part of each CDR3. Fields, in order: clone size, J gene, D gene, V gene, CDR3 DNA, CDR3 protein. The D gene is left open where the match is weak. Only some rows state a clone size, as once, few, many or a class for expanded clones.

clone size: -
J gene: TRBJ2-1
D gene: TRBD2
V gene: TRBV27
CDR3 DNA: TGTGCCGCTGGGGGTAGCGGGGGGTACAATGAGCAGTTCTTC
CDR3 protein: CAAGGSGGYNEQFF

clone size: -
J gene: TRBJ2-1
D gene: -
V gene: TRBV3-1/TRBV3-2
CDR3 DNA: TGTGCCAGCAGCCAACCCCAGCGGGCGGGCAATGAGCAGTTCTTC
CDR3 protein: CASSQPQRAGNEQFF

clone size: -
J gene: TRBJ2-3
D gene: -
V gene: TRBV3-1/TRBV3-2
CDR3 DNA: TGTGCCAGCAGCCATCTCGGCGGATCCCGCACAGATACGCAGTATTTT
CDR3 protein: CASSHLGGSRTDTQYF

clone size: -
J gene: TRBJ2-1
D gene: TRBD2
V gene: TRBV6-2/TRBV6-3
CDR3 DNA: TGTGCCAGCAGTTACTCGCCCGGGGCGGGGGGGTCCAATGAGCAGTTCTTC
CDR3 protein: CASSYSPGAGGSNEQFF

clone size: once
J gene: TRBJ2-7
D gene: -
V gene: TRBV5-1
CDR3 DNA: TGCGCCAGCAGCTCCCAGGGCTCCTACGAGCAGTACTTC
CDR3 protein: CASSSQGSYEQYF

clone size: -
J gene: TRBJ2-1
D gene: TRBD1
V gene: TRBV29-1
CDR3 DNA: TGCAGCGTTGCGCCCACCGGGACAGGCGCCTACAATGAGCAGTTCTTC
CDR3 protein: CSVAPTGTGAYNEQFF

clone size: -
J gene: TRBJ1-4
D gene: TRBD1
V gene: TRBV11-1
CDR3 DNA: TGTGCCAGCAGCAGGAGTTCGGGACAGGGGGAAAAACTGTTTTTT
CDR3 protein: CASSRSSGQGEKLFF

clone size: once
J gene: TRBJ2-3
D gene: -
V gene: TRBV7-9
CDR3 DNA: TGTGCCAGCAGCTTAGTCAGGGTCACAGATACGCAGTATTTT
CDR3 protein: CASSLVRVTDTQYF

clone size: -
J gene: TRBJ1-2
D gene: -
V gene: TRBV18
CDR3 DNA: TGTGCCAGCTCACCGACGGGGATGAATGGCTACACCTTC
CDR3 protein: CASSPTGMNGYTF

clone size: -
J gene: TRBJ2-7
D gene: -
V gene: TRBV20-1
CDR3 DNA: TGCAGTGCTAGCGGGCAGTACTTC
CDR3 protein: CSASGQYF

clone size: -
J gene: TRBJ2-7
D gene: TRBD1
V gene: TRBV6-5
CDR3 DNA: TGTGCCAGCAGATATTCACCCGGGACAGGGAACGAGCAGTACTTC
CDR3 protein: CASRYSPGTGNEQYF

clone size: -
J gene: TRBJ2-3
D gene: -
V gene: TRBV19
CDR3 DNA: TGTGCCAGTAGGCCAAGCATCCTCGCTACAGATACGCAGTATTTT
CDR3 protein: CASRPSILATDTQYF

clone size: -
J gene: TRBJ2-1
D gene: -
V gene: TRBV3-1/TRBV3-2
CDR3 DNA: TGTGCCAGCAGCAACTTGGGGGGTTACGAGCAGTTCTTC
CDR3 protein: CASSNLGGYEQFF

clone size: -
J gene: TRBJ1-1
D gene: TRBD1
V gene: TRBV19
CDR3 DNA: TGTGCCAGCAGGGGGGCGAACACTGAAGCTTTCTTT
CDR3 protein: CASRGANTEAFF